Below, 21 T cell receptor beta chains from the same sample are listed, as sequenced in a study of radiotherapy plus CTLA-4 blockade in lung cancer. Produced via immunoSEQ multiplex PCR; TCRdb's table is partial and in-frame only. Among roughly 59,000 clones, 72% were seen once, and the ten largest hold around 8.8%. The sample consisted of peripheral blood, taken from a patient treated with radiotherapy plus ipilimumab. These TCRs come from a human donor with non-small cell lung cancer whose response to radiotherapy plus ipilimumab could not be evaluated.

This clone appeared a few times. The chain links TRBV7-9 to TRBJ2-2; 8 bases map to TRBD1. CDR1 SEHNR and CDR2 FQNEAQ come from the germline V gene (reference sequence). V shed 1 base, J shed 13 bases, and the junction held 14 bases outside the gene matches. This CDR3 region has 16 residues. CDR3: CASSLVFRDRSMGLFF. The CDR3 nucleotides are TGTGCCAGCAGCTTAGTATTCCGGGACAGGTCGATGGGGCTGTTTTTT.

This chain uses TRBV19 with TRBJ2-7; a weak D match, TRBD2 (5 bases). CDR1 and CDR2 from the germline V gene are LNHDA and SQIVND (reference sequence). Between the trimmed V and J ends, which lost 6 bases and 0 bases, there was a span of 15 bases. The CDR3 loop spans 15 amino acids. The CDR3 nucleotides read TGTGCCAGTAGAGTGGGCGGGCCGAGCTCCTACGAGCAGTACTTC. Its translation is CASRVGGPSSYEQYF.

This clone was recorded many times. Because the CDR3's place on the DNA is in doubt, the DNA is left out and the CDR3 is given as listed by TCRdb. The chain has TRBV12-1 and TRBJ2-1; the tabulated D call, TRBD1, remains unverified against the DNA. TRBV12-1 is a pseudogene locus. The CDR3 length equals 15 residues, ends included. CDR3 protein: CASSFARGSYNEQFF.

The CDR3 sequence is CASSQVADTNEKLFF. The CDR3 DNA is TGTGCCAGCAGCCAGGTTGCGGATACAAATGAAAAACTGTTTTTT. The V and J genes are TRBV14 and TRBJ1-4; D gene ambiguous. The V gene's germline CDR1 is SGHDN and CDR2 FVKESK. The CDR3 has 15 amino acids. V was shortened by 3 bases and J by 5 bases, with 13 bases between the two germline ends.

This clone was counted a few times. The chain combines TRBV19 with TRBJ1-2; D call uncertain. Germline CDR1 is LNHDA and CDR2 is SQIVND (reference sequence). The CDR3 is made up of 14 amino acids. V lost 5 bases and J 4 bases, leaving 14 bases between the germline ends. The CDR3 is CASSPNRMAYGYTF. The CDR3 DNA sequence: TGTGCCAGTAGTCCCAACAGAATGGCCTATGGCTACACCTTC.

The rearrangement uses TRBV10-2 and TRBJ1-1; D might be TRBD1 (6 bases). The V and J ends lost 7 bases and 0 bases respectively, with 12 bases between them. The CDR3 is 14 residues long. Per the germline V gene, CDR1 is WSHSY and CDR2 is SAAADI. In DNA, the CDR3 is TGCGCCAGCATAGAGGGGGAAGTGAACACTGAAGCTTTCTTT. Encoded protein: CASIEGEVNTEAFF.

The chain links TRBV5-4 to TRBJ2-1; 16 bases agree with TRBD2. Germline V gives CDR1 SGHNT, CDR2 YYREEE (reference sequence). Losses at the gene ends were 4 bases for V and 1 base for J; bases not matched to a gene: 2. The CDR3 is 17 amino acids. DNA for the CDR3: TGTGCCAGCAGCCCGGGACTAGCGGGAGGGTCCTACAATGAGCAGTTCTTC. Protein product: CASSPGLAGGSYNEQFF.

The V call is TRBV6-5, the J call TRBJ2-7; D perhaps matches TRBD2 (6 bases). The germline CDR1 and CDR2 sequences are MNHEY and SVGAGI. This CDR3 has 15 amino acids. Trimming pared 2 bases from V and 4 bases from J, leaving 15 bases between. DNA of the CDR3: TGTGCCAGCAGTTACCTCAGGGACGGAGGGTACGAGCAGTACTTC. Its translation is CASSYLRDGGYEQYF.

The chain is built from TRBV4-3 and TRBJ1-2; 8 nucleotides match TRBD1. Germline V gene sequence: CDR1 LGHNA, CDR2 YSLEER. Unmatched junction bases numbered 11, after V lost 3 bases and J lost 5 bases. The CDR3 contains 16 residues. The DNA of the CDR3 is TGCGCCAGCAGCCATCAGACGTTACAGGGGGGGTATGGCTACACCTTC. Translated: CASSHQTLQGGYGYTF.

The chain has TRBV5-1 and TRBJ1-5, with TRBD1 matching over 8 bases. V was clipped by 3 bases and J by 6 bases; unmatched bases: 2. The CDR3 has 13 amino acids. Germline V gene lookup returns CDR1 SGHRS and CDR2 YFSETQ. Here the CDR3 reads CASSWTGFQPQHF. The CDR3 DNA reads TGCGCCAGCAGCTGGACAGGGTTTCAGCCCCAGCATTTT. The full variable domain, with the rest looked up from reference TRBV5-1 and TRBJ1-5, is KAGVTQTPRYLIKTRGQQVTLSCSPISGHRSVSWYQQTPGQGLQFLFEYFSETQRNKGNFPGRFSGRQFSNSRSEMNVSTLELGDSALYLCASSWTGFQPQHFGDGTRLSIL.

The chain joins TRBV5-1 to TRBJ1-3; tentatively, D is TRBD1 (5 bases). Germline CDR1 and CDR2: SGHRS and YFSETQ. The CDR3 has 18 amino acids. The V gene lost 0 bases and the J gene lost 0 bases, with 16 bases spanning the gap. The CDR3 DNA sequence: TGCGCCAGCAGCTTGGAAGTGAAATCAGGGTTCTCTGGAAACACCATATATTTT. Translating it yields CASSLEVKSGFSGNTIYF.

This chain joins TRBV30 and TRBJ2-2; TRBD1 matches 11 bases. With 5 bases clipped from V and 6 bases from J, the junction kept 2 bases outside the gene matches. From germline, CDR1 is GTSNPN and CDR2 SVGIG (reference sequence). The CDR3 has 13 amino acids. The CDR3 nucleotides read TGTGCCTGGGTGGGACAGGGGGCCGGGGAGCTGTTTTTT. Amino acid sequence: CAWVGQGAGELFF.

The chain uses TRBV7-2 and TRBJ2-7; possible D gene TRBD2, 5 bases. CDR3 length: 12 residues. The germline gives CDR1 SGHTA, CDR2 FQGNSA. Trimming pared 1 base from V and 7 bases from J, leaving 8 bases between. CDR3 amino acids: CASSLDSGEQYF. The CDR3 DNA is TGTGCCAGCAGCTTAGACAGCGGAGAGCAGTACTTC.

As regards this clone: At one of its ends the junction is not consistent with the germline gene, which may arise from a read error. The chain employs TRBV5-5 and TRBJ1-2; possibly TRBD1 for D (6 bases). The CDR3 is made up of 16 amino acids. CDR1 and CDR2 (germline): SGHKS, YYEKEE (reference sequence). Here the CDR3 reads CASSQRKDSLFYGYTF. CDR3 bases: TGCGCCAGCAGCCAGAGAAAGGACAGTCTATTCTATGGCTACACCTTC. Full variable domain (outside the CDR3, taken from reference TRBV5-5 and TRBJ1-2): DAGVTQSPTHLIKTRGQQVTLRCSPISGHKSVSWYQQVLGQGPQFIFQYYEKEERGRGNFPDRFSARQFPNYSSELNVNALLLGDSALYLCASSQRKDSLFYGYTFGSGTRLTVV.

The rearrangement joins TRBV5-1 to TRBJ2-7, with D possibly matching TRBD2 (5 bases). This CDR3 region has 13 residues. The V gene lost 0 bases and the J gene lost 3 bases, with 7 bases spanning the gap. Germline-derived CDR1 and CDR2 are SGHRS and YFSETQ. The CDR3 bases are TGCGCCAGCAGCTTGGTACTAGGCTACGAGCAGTACTTC. It yields the protein CASSLVLGYEQYF.

This clone turned up a few times. The V and J genes are TRBV7-8 and TRBJ1-4; TRBD1 agrees at 8 bases. Germline lookup yields CDR1 SGHVS and CDR2 FQNEAQ. Trimming took 6 bases from V and 4 from J; bases not matched to a gene: 4. The CDR3 runs to 14 residues. CDR3 sequence reads: CASRGQAFNEKLFF. CDR3 coding DNA: TGTGCCAGCAGGGGACAGGCGTTTAATGAAAAACTGTTTTTT.

This chain uses TRBV5-1 with TRBJ2-7, with D tentatively TRBD1 (6 bases). The V gene lost 1 base and the J gene lost 5 bases, with 13 bases spanning the gap. Germline CDR1 is SGHRS and CDR2 is YFSETQ. The CDR3 runs 14 residues. For the CDR3, the DNA is TGCGCCAGCAGCTTGACACAGGGAGTCCACGAGCAGTACTTC. It specifies CASSLTQGVHEQYF.

The CDR3 spells CASSIVQSDTEAFF. The CDR3 DNA sequence: TGTGCCAGTAGTATCGTACAGAGTGACACTGAAGCTTTCTTT. The chain uses TRBV19 and TRBJ1-1; D not certain. Germline V gives CDR1 LNHDA, CDR2 SQIVND (reference sequence). The CDR3 extends over 14 amino acids. The V and J ends lost 3 bases and 3 bases respectively, with 11 bases between them. Full variable domain (remainder filled in from reference TRBV19 and TRBJ1-1): DGGITQSPKYLFRKEGQNVTLSCEQNLNHDAMYWYRQDPGQGLRLIYYSQIVNDFQKGDIAEGYSVSREKKESFPLTVTSAQKNPTAFYLCASSIVQSDTEAFFGQGTRLTVV.

V is TRBV7-9 and J is TRBJ1-1; 9 positions agree with TRBD1. Germline-derived CDR1 and CDR2 are SEHNR and FQNEAQ (reference sequence). The CDR3 covers 14 residues. V shed 3 bases and J 1 base; nucleotides not matched to a gene: 0. CDR3 sequence reads: CASSLDRGNTEAFF. The DNA for the CDR3 is TGTGCCAGCAGCTTGGACAGGGGGAACACTGAAGCTTTCTTT.

In its sample, this clone was seen a few times. The genes are TRBV6-5 and TRBJ2-7, with D tentatively TRBD1 (6 bases). CDR3 length: 15 residues. The germline V gene has CDR1 MNHEY and CDR2 SVGAGI. V was cut by 6 bases and J by 2 bases, with 17 bases left in between. CDR3 loop: CASRRTQGQAYEQYF. In DNA form, the CDR3 reads TGTGCCAGCAGACGGACCCAGGGACAAGCCTACGAGCAGTACTTC.

The chain is built from TRBV2 and TRBJ2-3; 9 bases are shared with TRBD2. This CDR3 is 15 amino acids long. Germline V gives CDR1 SNHLY, CDR2 FYNNEI. V was pared by 3 bases and J by 4 bases, with 5 bases of the junction left unmatched. The CDR3 DNA follows: TGTGCCAGCAGTGATCCCGGGACTAGCTCAGATACGCAGTATTTT. Protein sequence: CASSDPGTSSDTQYF.